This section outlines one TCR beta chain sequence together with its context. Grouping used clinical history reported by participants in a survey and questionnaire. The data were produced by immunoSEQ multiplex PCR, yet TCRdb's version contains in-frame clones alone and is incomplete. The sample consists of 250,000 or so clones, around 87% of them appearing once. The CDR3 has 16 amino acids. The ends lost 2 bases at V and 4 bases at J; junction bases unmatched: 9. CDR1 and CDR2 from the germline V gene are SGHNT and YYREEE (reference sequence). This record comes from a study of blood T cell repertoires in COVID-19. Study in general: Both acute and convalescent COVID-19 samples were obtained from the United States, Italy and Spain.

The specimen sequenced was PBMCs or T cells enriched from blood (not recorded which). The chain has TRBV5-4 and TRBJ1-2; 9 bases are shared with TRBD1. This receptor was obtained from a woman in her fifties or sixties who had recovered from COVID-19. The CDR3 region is CASSFIGDRAGYGYTF. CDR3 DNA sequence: TGTGCCAGCAGCTTCATCGGGGACAGGGCGGGCTATGGCTACACCTTC.